The present T cell receptor (beta chain) was sequenced within a study of T-cell reconstitution after alpha-beta-depleted transplantation in children. This clonotype was detected ten times or more. Its target is not known. It was with unique molecular identifiers that the TCRbeta library was prepared. From the PCR reads, TCRdb called clonotypes with MiXCR, one entry per CDR3 protein. This table has a few hundred thousand distinct CDR3 sequences, 11% appearing once. The germline CDR1 and CDR2 sequences are SGHVS and FNYEAQ. Trimming stripped 6 bases from V and 0 bases from J, with 10 bases between. This CDR3 has 14 residues. Findings and caveats of the study: Diversity and T-cell counts at one year after transplant derived mostly from new T cells. Several hundred expanded graft clones reportedly gave rise to the alpha-beta T cells present about two months after transplant.

Source: PBMCs, taken before TCRalphabeta/CD19-depleted stem cell transplant. V gene TRBV7-6 combines with J gene TRBJ2-3; tentative D call: TRBD2 (5 bases). The sequence derives from a child under two years old with acute myeloid leukemia, due to receive a stem cell transplant. CDR3 loop: CASRMEDSTDTQYF. CDR3 DNA sequence: TGTGCCAGCAGGATGGAGGATAGCACAGATACGCAGTATTTT.